The source of this TCR beta chain is a study of T cell repertoires in cytomegalovirus infection. Looking at the study overall: From public TCR beta signatures came an indication of both CMV infection and matching HLA type.

As regards this clonotype: Its specificity is not known.

Each CDR3 protein gets one entry after TCRdb re-called the reads with MiXCR. Among about 130,000 distinct CDR3 sequences, 20% to 30% were seen once, and the ten largest hold 34%. This CDR3 has 12 amino acids. V shed 4 bases and J shed 2 bases, with 8 bases lying between them. In germline, CDR1 is SQVTM, CDR2 ANQGSEA. Study-level points and caveats: Clonotypes of TCR beta that were HLA-C-restricted and CMV-specific dominated the ex vivo response. Identification of carriers of CMV plus the relevant HLA was achieved through cumulative public TCR beta family frequency.

Material: PBMCs, sequenced either directly or after in vitro stimulation (not recorded which). This chain uses TRBV29-1 with TRBJ2-5; D gene unclear. This receptor was obtained from a human donor in good health (CMV status not recorded). Some clones in this sample may be carry-over from other donors' samples. The CDR3 coding sequence is TGCAGCGTTGTTGGGCAGCAAGAGACCCAGTACTTC. It yields the protein CSVVGQQETQYF.